This T cell receptor (beta chain) stems from a study of T-cell memory formation after mild COVID-19. TCRdb ran MiXCR on the 5' RACE reads and lists one entry per CDR3 protein. The profile shows 300,000 to 400,000 distinct CDR3 sequences, around 20% of them singletons. The V end was cut by 6 bases, the J end by 4 bases, with 19 bases between. Germline CDR1 reads SNHLY; CDR2 reads FYNNEI. The CDR3 loop spans 16 amino acids. This TCR came from an adult woman who had mild COVID-19 (a few samples of this study predate the infection). Cell type and time point are not known. Source material: PBMCs or a T cell subset sorted from them (not recorded which). This rearrangement joins TRBV2 to TRBJ2-1, with D uncertain. CDR3 DNA sequence: TGTGCCAGCAGGGAACTACCGGGTCGGATTTACAATGAGCAGTTCTTC. Residues: CASRELPGRIYNEQFF. Complete variable domain (other parts from reference TRBV2 and TRBJ2-1): EPEVTQTPSHQVTQMGQEVILRCVPISNHLYFYWYRQILGQKVEFLVSFYNNEISEKSEIFDDQFSVERPDGSNFTLKIRSTKLEDSAMYFCASRELPGRIYNEQFFGPGTRLTVL.